The 29 T cell receptor beta chains listed next were all sequenced from one sample in a study of blood T cell repertoires in COVID-19. TCRdb's copy holds only in-frame clones and misses some; the assay was immunoSEQ multiplex PCR. Among some 120,000 clones listed, about 88% were seen once. The sequenced sample was peripheral blood. These TCRs come from a woman at least 80 years old with acute or convalescent COVID-19.

This clone was detected only a few times. V gene TRBV4-2 combines with J gene TRBJ1-2, with D unresolved. The CDR3 sequence is 15 residues long. Germline-derived CDR1 and CDR2 are LGHNA and YNFKEQ. The V end was cut by 4 bases, the J end by 0 bases, with 12 bases between. The CDR3 protein is CASSPPQLSNYGYTF. The CDR3 nucleotides are TGTGCCAGCAGCCCTCCCCAGTTATCTAACTATGGCTACACCTTC.

In its sample, this clone was seen once. The chain uses TRBV11-2 and TRBJ1-1; D is possibly TRBD1 (6 bases). Trimming pared 7 bases from V and 7 bases from J, leaving 16 bases between. Germline V gene lookup returns CDR1 SGHAT and CDR2 FQNNGV. The CDR3 has 13 amino acids. CDR3 residues: CASKEWGGSEAFF. CDR3 DNA: TGTGCCAGCAAGGAGTGGGGGGGCAGTGAAGCTTTCTTT.

This clone was found once. This sequence joins TRBV29-1 and TRBJ2-1; no firm D call. Per germline, CDR1 SQVTM and CDR2 ANQGSEA. The CDR3 has 12 amino acids. Trimming took off 3 bases at V and 5 bases at J, with 8 bases between the two ends. The CDR3 DNA sequence: TGCAGCGTTGAGATTCGAGACAATGAGCAGTTCTTC. Translated: CSVEIRDNEQFF.

This clone was seen a single time. V is TRBV27 and J is TRBJ1-6; a possible D gene is TRBD1 (6 bases). Per the germline V gene, CDR1 is MNHEY and CDR2 is SMNVEV (reference sequence). The ends were cut back, 4 bases at V and 9 bases at J, with 13 bases in the middle. CDR3 length: 14 amino acids. For the CDR3, the DNA is TGTGCCAGCAGTTCCAGGGGACCTCTTTCACCCCTCCACTTT. Translated: CASSSRGPLSPLHF.

V gene TRBV28 combines with J gene TRBJ1-3; D not certain. The CDR3 extends over 14 amino acids. Germline V gene sequence: CDR1 MDHEN, CDR2 SYDVKM. V lost 8 bases and J lost 4, with 15 bases in between. The CDR3 sequence is CASSREAGGNTIYF. CDR3 nucleotides: TGTGCCAGCTCTCGGGAAGCGGGAGGAAACACCATATATTTT.

A few counts support this clone. The gene calls are TRBV9 and TRBJ2-1; D call uncertain. With 0 bases removed from V and 7 bases from J, the gap between germline ends came to 8 bases. Germline CDR1 SGDLS, CDR2 YYNGEE. The CDR3 is made up of 13 amino acids. The CDR3 DNA sequence: TGTGCCAGCAGCGTAGCCCTAGTTAATGAGCAGTTCTTC. As protein: CASSVALVNEQFF.

V usage is TRBV3-1 (or the pseudogene TRBV3-2) and J usage is TRBJ2-5; 8 bases are shared with TRBD1. Per germline, CDR1 LGHDT and CDR2 YNNKEL (reference sequence). V shed 3 bases and J 4 bases; nucleotides not matched to a gene: 4. The CDR3 is 14 residues long. CDR3 residues: CASSHRGPRETQYF. For the CDR3, the DNA is TGTGCCAGCAGCCACAGGGGGCCACGAGAGACCCAGTACTTC.

This chain uses TRBV19 with TRBJ1-2; 9 bases fit TRBD1. The V segment lost 5 bases and the J segment 7 bases; nucleotides outside the gene matches: 5. The germline V gene encodes CDR1 LNHDA and CDR2 SQIVND (reference sequence). This CDR3 comprises 13 residues. Here the CDR3 DNA reads TGTGCCAGTAGTCCCGGGACAGGGTTTGGCTACACCTTC. It translates to CASSPGTGFGYTF.

This clone was observed a single time. The chain links TRBV5-1 to TRBJ1-1, with D possibly matching TRBD1 (5 bases). The CDR3 totals 15 residues. Between the trimmed V and J ends, which lost 0 bases and 0 bases, there was a span of 9 bases. Germline assignment: CDR1 SGHRS and CDR2 YFSETQ. The CDR3 loop reads CASSLGRVVNTEAFF. As DNA, the CDR3 is TGCGCCAGCAGCTTGGGCAGGGTGGTGAACACTGAAGCTTTCTTT.

The gene calls are TRBV19 and TRBJ2-2; perhaps TRBD2 as D (6 bases). Germline lookup yields CDR1 LNHDA and CDR2 SQIVND (reference sequence). This CDR3 is built from 14 residues. V gave up 10 bases and J gave up 2 bases, with 14 bases separating them. The CDR3 sequence: CATMVGGNTGELFF. The CDR3 nucleotides read TGTGCCACCATGGTCGGGGGTAACACCGGGGAGCTGTTTTTT.

Turning to this clone: Other DNA variants within this sample encode the same CDR3. The chain employs TRBV19 and TRBJ1-5, with TRBD1 matching over 10 bases. CDR1 is LNHDA, CDR2 SQIVND, per germline (reference sequence). V lost 6 bases and J lost 7; bases outside the gene matches: 3. The CDR3 loop spans 13 amino acids. The DNA of the CDR3 is TGTGCCAGTAGGGGACAGGGGCGGCAGCCCCAGCATTTT. Protein sequence: CASRGQGRQPQHF.

The gene calls are TRBV28 and TRBJ1-2, with a weak D call TRBD1 (6 bases). V lost 7 bases to trimming and J lost 2 bases, with 11 bases between them. This CDR3 has 13 amino acids. CDR1 is MDHEN, CDR2 SYDVKM, per germline. CDR3 DNA sequence: TGTGCCAGCACCGTACAGGGAAACTATGGCTACACCTTC. Its protein product is CASTVQGNYGYTF.

The chain carries TRBV5-4 and TRBJ1-1, with D unclear. This CDR3 contains 14 residues. Looked up from germline, CDR1 is SGHNT and CDR2 is YYREEE (reference sequence). V lost 1 base and J lost 1, with 8 bases in between. The CDR3: CASSLMRGNTEAFF. The CDR3 DNA reads as TGTGCCAGCAGCTTGATGCGGGGGAACACTGAAGCTTTCTTT.

The J gene is TRBJ1-2, the V gene TRBV24-1, with D possibly TRBD1 on 6 matching bases. The V and J ends lost 4 bases and 3 bases respectively, with 11 bases between them. The germline V gene encodes CDR1 KGHDR and CDR2 SFDVKD. The CDR3 consists of 14 residues. The CDR3 spells CATSDLRGDYGYTF. DNA of the CDR3: TGTGCCACCAGTGACCTCAGGGGAGACTATGGCTACACCTTC.

This chain uses TRBV27 with TRBJ1-6; weak D call: TRBD1 (5 bases). The CDR3 consists of 15 residues. V dropped 5 bases and J dropped 10 bases, with 18 bases sitting between them. Germline values: CDR1 MNHEY, CDR2 SMNVEV (reference sequence). Here the CDR3 reads CASSPSTVSSSPLHF. For the CDR3, the DNA is TGTGCCAGCAGTCCCTCGACAGTTTCATCCTCACCCCTCCACTTT.

The V and J genes are TRBV12-3 or TRBV12-4 and TRBJ1-2, with D perhaps matching TRBD1 (5 bases). The CDR3 spans 12 residues. Trimming stripped 3 bases from V and 7 bases from J, with 9 bases between. The DNA for the CDR3 is TGTGCCAGCAGTTTCCGGGGGTCTGGCTACACCTTC. It codes for CASSFRGSGYTF.

This clone appeared a single time. The V and J genes are TRBV4-1 and TRBJ1-4, with 9 bases lining up with TRBD1. Germline CDR1 and CDR2: MGHRA and YSYEKL. With V trimmed by 5 bases and J by 8 bases, 9 bases remained unmatched. This CDR3 has 15 amino acids. The CDR3 region has the DNA TGCGCCAGCAGCTTCTCCGGGACAGGGTCCGAAAAACTGTTTTTT. Protein product: CASSFSGTGSEKLFF.

V usage is TRBV29-1 and J usage is TRBJ1-5; D possibly corresponds to TRBD1 (6 bases). The CDR3 runs 13 residues. The germline V gene encodes CDR1 SQVTM and CDR2 ANQGSEA. Trimming cost V 7 bases and J 3 bases, with 13 bases left between them. In DNA form, the CDR3 reads TGCAGCGCCGGTGGGGGCGTCAATCAGCCCCAGCATTTT. Amino acid sequence: CSAGGGVNQPQHF.

The chain carries TRBV10-1 and TRBJ1-2; TRBD1 aligns across 7 bases. Trimming at V came to 6 bases and at J to 11 bases, leaving 12 bases not matched to a gene. CDR1 is WNHNN and CDR2 is SYGVQD in the germline V gene (reference sequence). The CDR3 is 13 residues long. The CDR3 region is CASSDSGQTWYTF. DNA of the CDR3: TGCGCCAGCAGCGACTCGGGACAGACTTGGTACACCTTC.

This chain links TRBV5-4 with TRBJ1-3, with D maybe TRBD1 (5 bases). V lost 4 bases and J 2 bases, leaving 13 bases between the germline ends. This CDR3 is built from 15 residues. Germline V gene lookup returns CDR1 SGHNT and CDR2 YYREEE (reference sequence). The CDR3 is CASSAGGSAGNTIYF. CDR3 DNA: TGTGCCAGCAGCGCCGGGGGATCTGCTGGAAACACCATATATTTT.

The rearrangement joins TRBV18 to TRBJ2-7; 7 positions agree with TRBD1. The germline V gene has CDR1 KGHSH and CDR2 LQKENI. Losses at the gene ends were 3 bases for V and 3 bases for J; bases not matched to a gene: 5. This CDR3 region has 14 residues. CDR3 DNA: TGTGCCAGCTCACCTTCGGCAGGGGGCTACGAGCAGTACTTC. It is translated as CASSPSAGGYEQYF.

This clone has only one observation. The chain carries TRBV12-5 and TRBJ2-5; D is possibly TRBD2 (5 bases). V lost 6 bases and J 4 bases, leaving 21 bases between the germline ends. The germline V gene encodes CDR1 LGHNT and CDR2 FRNRAP. The length of the CDR3 is 16 residues. The CDR3 reads CASGYPTARAGETQYF. DNA for the CDR3: TGTGCTAGTGGCTACCCCACCGCGAGGGCTGGAGAGACCCAGTACTTC.

V usage is TRBV5-1 and J usage is TRBJ2-1, with TRBD2 identical over 9 bases. Germline V gene data show CDR1 as SGHRS and CDR2 as YFSETQ. This CDR3 spans 16 amino acids. After removal of 2 bases from V and 2 bases from J, the junction contained 5 bases not matched to a gene. CDR3 amino acids: CASSLPLAGTYNEQFF. The CDR3 bases are TGCGCCAGCAGCTTACCCCTAGCGGGAACCTACAATGAGCAGTTCTTC. The variable domain in full, with the rest retrieved from reference TRBV5-1 and TRBJ2-1, is KAGVTQTPRYLIKTRGQQVTLSCSPISGHRSVSWYQQTPGQGLQFLFEYFSETQRNKGNFPGRFSGRQFSNSRSEMNVSTLELGDSALYLCASSLPLAGTYNEQFFGPGTRLTVL.

This rearrangement joins TRBV19 to TRBJ2-1; D may be TRBD1 (5 bases). Trimming left V 6 bases short and J 9 bases short, with 15 bases between. Germline CDR1 and CDR2: LNHDA and SQIVND (reference sequence). The CDR3 covers 13 residues. CDR3 residues: CASSKQGSGEQFF. Here the CDR3 DNA reads TGTGCCAGTAGCAAGCAGGGATCTGGTGAGCAGTTCTTC.

This chain's CDR3 is CASSVVGRQGPYTF. CDR3 nucleotide sequence: TGTGCCAGCAGCGTAGTTGGGAGACAGGGACCCTACACCTTC. The chain couples TRBV9 to TRBJ1-2; TRBD1 agrees at 7 bases. Germline V CDR1 and CDR2: SGDLS, YYNGEE. This CDR3 contains 14 residues. With 0 bases clipped from V and 10 bases from J, the junction kept 9 bases outside the gene matches.

The J gene is TRBJ2-1, the V gene TRBV7-9; no reliable D call. V was pared by 1 base and J by 5 bases, with 6 bases between. CDR1 is SEHNR, CDR2 FQNEAQ, per germline (reference sequence). The CDR3 runs to 13 residues. The CDR3 DNA follows: TGTGCCAGCAGCTTAGACTACCACAATGAGCAGTTCTTC. As protein: CASSLDYHNEQFF.

This clone appeared a few times. The chain couples TRBV5-1 to TRBJ1-5; 8 nucleotides line up with TRBD1. The CDR3 covers 15 residues. The V segment lost 1 base and the J segment 2 bases; nucleotides outside the gene matches: 2. Germline V gene lookup returns CDR1 SGHRS and CDR2 YFSETQ. The CDR3 DNA reads as TGCGCCAGCAGCTTGACGGGACAGGGCAATCAGCCCCAGCATTTT. It yields the protein CASSLTGQGNQPQHF. Variable domain in full (rest from reference TRBV5-1 and TRBJ1-5): KAGVTQTPRYLIKTRGQQVTLSCSPISGHRSVSWYQQTPGQGLQFLFEYFSETQRNKGNFPGRFSGRQFSNSRSEMNVSTLELGDSALYLCASSLTGQGNQPQHFGDGTRLSIL.

The chain couples TRBV7-9 to TRBJ1-1; weak D call: TRBD1 (6 bases). The CDR3 is 14 residues long. Trimming removed 5 bases at V and 1 base at J, with 11 bases between. CDR1 and CDR2 (germline): SEHNR, FQNEAQ (reference sequence). CDR3 sequence (DNA): TGTGCCAGCAGCCAGGACAGACAGAACACTGAAGCTTTCTTT. Protein: CASSQDRQNTEAFF.

In this sample, this clone turned up a few times. The chain links TRBV7-2 to TRBJ1-4; possibly TRBD1 for D (5 bases). Trimming pared 0 bases from V and 5 bases from J, leaving 7 bases between. The germline V gene has CDR1 SGHTA and CDR2 FQGNSA. The CDR3 has 14 amino acids. The CDR3 region has the DNA TGTGCCAGCAGCTTAGCGCGACAGAATGAAAAACTGTTTTTT. Translating gives CASSLARQNEKLFF.